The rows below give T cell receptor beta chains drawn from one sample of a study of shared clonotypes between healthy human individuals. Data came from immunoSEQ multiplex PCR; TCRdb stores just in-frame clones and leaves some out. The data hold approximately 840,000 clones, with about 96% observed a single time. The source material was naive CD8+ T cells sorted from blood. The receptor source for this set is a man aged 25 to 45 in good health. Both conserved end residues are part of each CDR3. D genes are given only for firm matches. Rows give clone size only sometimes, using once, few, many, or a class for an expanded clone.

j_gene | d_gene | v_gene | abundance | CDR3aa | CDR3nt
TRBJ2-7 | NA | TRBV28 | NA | CASSLLAAWRRGDYEQYF | TGTGCCAGCAGTTTGTTAGCCGCTTGGCGACGAGGAGACTACGAGCAGTACTTC
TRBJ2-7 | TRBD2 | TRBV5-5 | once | CASSWSGRAAYEQYF | TGTGCCAGCAGCTGGAGCGGGAGGGCCGCCTACGAGCAGTACTTC
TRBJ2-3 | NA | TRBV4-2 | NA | CASSQVADTQYF | TGTGCCAGCAGCCAAGTAGCAGATACGCAGTATTTT
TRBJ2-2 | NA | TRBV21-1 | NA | CASSSPGLAEQTGELFF | TGTGCCAGCAGCAGCCCGGGACTAGCGGAGCAAACCGGGGAGCTGTTTTTT
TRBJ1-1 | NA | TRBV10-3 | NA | CAISEESSGLKLGAFF | TGTGCCATCAGTGAAGAGTCCAGCGGGCTAAAATTAGGAGCTTTCTTT
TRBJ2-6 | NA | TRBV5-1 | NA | CASSFRGGSGANVLTF | TGCGCCAGCAGCTTCCGAGGGGGCTCTGGGGCCAACGTCCTGACTTTC
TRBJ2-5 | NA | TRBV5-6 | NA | CTSSFGGTQETQYF | TGTACCAGCAGTTTCGGGGGGACACAAGAGACCCAGTACTTC
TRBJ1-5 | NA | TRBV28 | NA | CASSVGYQPQHF | TGTGCCAGCTCCGTGGGGTATCAGCCCCAGCATTTT
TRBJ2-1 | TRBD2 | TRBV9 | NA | CASSVGVAGGYEQFF | TGTGCCAGCAGCGTGGGGGTAGCGGGTGGATATGAGCAGTTCTTC
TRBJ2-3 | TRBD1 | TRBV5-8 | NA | CASSEGTGTDTQYF | TGTGCCAGCAGCGAAGGGACAGGCACAGATACGCAGTATTTT
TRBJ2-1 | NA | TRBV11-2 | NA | CASSLGDTYNEQFF | TGTGCCAGCAGCTTAGGTGACACCTACAATGAGCAGTTCTTC
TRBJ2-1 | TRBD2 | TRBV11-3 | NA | CASSGTSGRGYNEQFF | TGTGCCAGCAGCGGGACTAGCGGGAGGGGATACAATGAGCAGTTCTTC
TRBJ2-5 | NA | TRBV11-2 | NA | CASSFPSSNPTETQYF | TGTGCCAGCAGCTTCCCAAGTTCTAATCCCACGGAGACCCAGTACTTC
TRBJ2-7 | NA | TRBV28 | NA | CASSAGYKSHEQYF | TGTGCCAGCAGTGCCGGATATAAGTCGCACGAGCAGTACTTC
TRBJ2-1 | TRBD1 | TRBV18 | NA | CASSPRQGAYEQFF | TGTGCCAGCTCACCGAGACAGGGGGCGTATGAGCAGTTCTTC
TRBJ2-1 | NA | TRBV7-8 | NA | CASSLALNSRDYNEQFF | TGTGCCAGCAGCTTAGCGTTGAATTCCAGGGACTACAATGAGCAGTTCTTC
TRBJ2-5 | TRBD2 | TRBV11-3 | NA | CASSSPYETSGPETQYF | TGTGCCAGCAGCTCTCCGTACGAGACTAGCGGCCCGGAGACCCAGTACTTC
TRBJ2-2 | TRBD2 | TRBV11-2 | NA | CASSQGSGRTRNTGELFF | TGTGCCAGCAGCCAGGGAAGCGGGAGGACCAGGAACACCGGGGAGCTGTTTTTT
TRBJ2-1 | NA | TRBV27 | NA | CASSFGQNNEQFF | TGTGCCAGCAGTTTCGGGCAGAACAATGAGCAGTTCTTC
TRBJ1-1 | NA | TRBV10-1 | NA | CASRSGMNTEAFF | TGCGCCAGCAGATCAGGGATGAACACTGAAGCTTTCTTT
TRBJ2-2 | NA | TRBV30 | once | CAWGRRGTTGELFF | TGTGCCTGGGGGAGACGGGGAACCACCGGGGAGCTGTTTTTT
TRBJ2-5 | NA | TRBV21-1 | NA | CASSRAREAYQETQYF | TGTGCCAGCAGCAGAGCACGGGAGGCCTACCAAGAGACCCAGTACTTC
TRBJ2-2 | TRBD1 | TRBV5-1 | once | CATTGGANTGELFF | TGCGCCACCACAGGGGGCGCAAACACCGGGGAGCTGTTTTTT
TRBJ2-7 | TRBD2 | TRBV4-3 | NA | CASSPLAGAGGEQYF | TGCGCCAGCAGCCCCCTAGCGGGGGCCGGGGGCGAGCAGTACTTC
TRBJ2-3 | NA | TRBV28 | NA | CASSSPKRPDTQYF | TGTGCCAGCAGTTCCCCCAAGAGACCAGATACGCAGTATTTT
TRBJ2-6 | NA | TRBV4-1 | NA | CASSQDLGQISGANVLTF | TGCGCCAGCAGCCAAGATTTAGGACAGATCTCTGGGGCCAACGTCCTGACTTTC
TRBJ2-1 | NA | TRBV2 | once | CASSEMGYEQFF | TGTGCCAGCAGTGAAATGGGGTATGAGCAGTTCTTC
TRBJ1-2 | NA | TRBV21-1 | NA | CASRGTRHYGYTF | TGTGCCAGCAGAGGGACACGACATTATGGCTACACCTTC
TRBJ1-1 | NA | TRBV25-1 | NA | CASRDSMNTEAFF | TGTGCCAGCAGAGACAGCATGAACACTGAAGCTTTCTTT
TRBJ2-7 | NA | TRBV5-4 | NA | CASSLGAGSYEQYF | TGTGCCAGCAGCTTGGGAGCGGGTTCCTACGAGCAGTACTTC
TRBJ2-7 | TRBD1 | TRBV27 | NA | CASSGQGAFEQYF | TGTGCCAGCAGCGGACAGGGGGCTTTTGAGCAGTACTTC
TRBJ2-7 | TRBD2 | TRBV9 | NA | CASSVDLAGSSYEQYF | TGTGCCAGCAGCGTAGATTTAGCGGGCAGCTCCTACGAGCAGTACTTC
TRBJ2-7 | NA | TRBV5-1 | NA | CASSPLGPIYEQYF | TGCGCCAGCAGCCCACTCGGACCGATCTACGAGCAGTACTTC
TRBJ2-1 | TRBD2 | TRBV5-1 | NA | CASSLSGLGNEQFF | TGCGCCAGCAGCTTGTCCGGACTAGGCAATGAGCAGTTCTTC
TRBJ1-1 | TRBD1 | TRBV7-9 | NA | CASSAETGAPEAFF | TGTGCCAGCAGCGCGGAGACAGGGGCTCCTGAAGCTTTCTTT
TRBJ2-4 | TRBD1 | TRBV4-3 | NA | CASSEPGQGLLSRVVAKNIQYF | TGCGCCAGCAGCGAACCGGGACAGGGTCTATTATCCCGCGTTGTAGCCAAAAACATTCAGTACTTC
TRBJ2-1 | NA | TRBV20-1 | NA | CSARRREQFF | TGCAGTGCTAGACGGAGGGAGCAGTTCTTC
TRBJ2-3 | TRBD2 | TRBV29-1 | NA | CSVRGGLAGVGDTQYF | TGCAGCGTCCGAGGGGGACTAGCGGGGGTGGGTGATACGCAGTATTTT